This TCR beta chain was found in a study of identical twins (TCRdb year 2016). About the study as a whole: TCR alpha and beta repertoires from monozygotic twins, unrelated adults of various ages and cord blood were deep-sequenced to test whether fetal clonotypes persist. To rule out contamination, the twin experiments were replicated at different times with different library preparation protocols.

The library was built by means of 5' RACE. Sequenced on an Illumina HiSeq 2000. Template switching added a universal primer binding site, and the final cDNA carried a unique molecular identifier that allowed TCR cDNA molecules to be counted accurately. Specific primers in the conserved constant-segment region were used to synthesize first-strand cDNA for TCR alpha and beta chains. To control for contamination, every cDNA library was double barcoded, receiving both a SMART-Mk sample barcode and Illumina barcodes. TruSeq adapter sequences, together with Illumina sample barcodes, were added in two successive PCR steps. TCR alpha and beta cDNA libraries were sequenced on the Illumina HiSeq platform with custom primers. Regarding the original processing steps: MiGEC was used to process raw reads and extract unique molecular identifiers, and MiXCR was used to find CDR3 positions. For each individual, recombination models were inferred using an EM algorithm with the repgenHMM and IGoR tools. The analysis of shared clonotypes was done with the tcR package in R, with sharing normalized by the product of cloneset sizes. To study raw recombination free of thymic and clonal selection effects, out-of-frame nonproductive sequences were analyzed. TCRdb handled the public reads itself, with Q25 trimming in fastp and clone calling in MiXCR, and kept productive beta chains. Rows with one shared CDR3 protein collapse into an entry with the most common genes and DNA. Here the V and J calls rest on TCRdb's processing, not on the authors' analysis. Recorded for this sample are roughly 570,000 distinct CDR3 sequences; 9.6% of them occurred a single time. The top ten hold approximately 3% of the sample.

What the study reported, not specific to this receptor: Compared with coincidental sharing between unrelated individuals, out-of-frame TCR alpha sequences shared between twins had an excess of sequences with low generation probability. In monozygotic twins, recombination models systematically underestimated out-of-frame TCR alpha sharing, but the models matched the sharing seen between unrelated individuals. Invariant T cells such as MAIT and iNKT could partly confound zero-insertion analyses, although diverse VJ usage argued against such confounding for most clonotypes. Abundant cord blood beta clonotypes had fewer insertions, young adult naive repertoires showed a similar but weaker trend, and memory repertoires showed no such trend. The excess sharing between twins in beta out-of-frame sequences was weaker because fewer shared sequences reduced the signal-to-noise ratio. Because the same donors could not be followed over many years, the conclusions depended on cross-sectional statistical analysis.

The CDR3 runs 18 amino acids, cysteine and phenylalanine included. CDR3 DNA only is kept here, 54 bases in frame from base 1. Trimming takes 11 bases off V and 0 bases off J; junction bases not matched to a gene: 16. The germline V gene gives CDR1 as KGHDR and CDR2 as SFDVKD. All donors were healthy Caucasians. Three pairs of female monozygotic twins, all aged roughly 18 to 29 years, were included in the twin cohort. RNA for TCR libraries was isolated from peripheral blood mononuclear cells. This clonotype has a count of ten or more. Its cognate antigen has yet to be identified. One base away there is no much larger clone; base qualities are not given. The sample also formed part of further work on yellow fever vaccine responses in identical twins. As the second paper documents: According to the authors, the vaccine-induced T cell response in identical twins seemed to be partly convergent and partly specific to each individual. Focusing on identical twins, the study followed the T cell clones that responded to the vaccine, and did so with precision.

Sequencing was performed on PBMCs. The TCR was taken from a woman between 18 and 29 years old in good health. The sequence links TRBV24-1 to TRBJ2-2; 8 middle bases align to TRBD1. In nucleotide form, the sequence is TGTGCCAGTAATAGACAGGGGACCCTAATAACGAACACCGGGGAGCTGTTTTTT. Its amino acids are CASNRQGTLITNTGELFF.